This TCR beta chain was sequenced in a study of CD8+ T cells in alopecia areata. General study results and limits: Whereas mice showed it more clearly, TCR sharing across patients was murkier, possibly because of HLA. Tissue-resident alphabeta T cells belonging to normal skin likewise get sequenced within scalp specimens. Lesional scalp, especially alopecia totalis/universalis, showed higher clonality than normal scalp.

With respect to this clone: Antigen unknown.

Researchers picked out CD4+ and CD8+ T cells from PBMCs by sorting. The germline V and J ends were trimmed by 2 bases and 0 bases, with 11 bases remaining between them. The CDR3 runs 15 residues. Germline CDR1 MNHEY, CDR2 SVGAGI. Extracted RNA was reverse transcribed, and the resulting cDNA served as sequencing template. Clones were read by immunoSEQ multiplex PCR, and TCRdb kept only the in-frame ones, dropping some. Counted here are roughly 150,000 clones, 62% occurring once; the ten biggest clones make up about 38%. Sequenced sample: CD8+ T cells sorted from blood. The chain recombines TRBV6-5 with TRBJ2-7; D remains ambiguous. The receptor comes from a human donor in good health. The CDR3 bases are TGTGCCAGCAGTTACCCCCCGGATATCTCCTACGAGCAGTACTTC. It specifies CASSYPPDISYEQYF.